This T cell receptor beta chain was identified in a study of blood T cells in healthy people across ages. Primers used in a second PCR of about 7 to 12 cycles were a sample-barcoded 5' primer and a J-beta primer mix. Each cDNA molecule, via a template-switch adaptor with 12 random nucleotides, was tagged. TCRdb re-called the 5' RACE reads through MiXCR, storing one row per CDR3 protein. The top ten clones hold roughly 30% of a sample with about 690,000 distinct CDR3 sequences, approximately 40% of them seen once. The CDR3 length is 16 residues. Germline lookup yields CDR1 SGHRS and CDR2 YFSETQ. V shed 2 bases, J shed 7 bases, and the junction held 10 bases outside the gene matches. Turning to this clonotype: Antigen unknown.

General observations from the study: Both naive CD4+ cell counts and diversity were greater in long-lived donors than in aged donors. Those diversity estimates obtained from one million T cells were thought to be underestimates.

The sequence was collected from a man older than 75 in good health. Sequenced sample: blood. V and J are TRBV5-1 and TRBJ1-2, with 11 nucleotides matching TRBD1. CDR3 in DNA: TGCGCCAGCAGCTTCCCCGGGACAGGGGGTTACGTTGGCTACACCTTC. Protein: CASSFPGTGGYVGYTF.